The 14 T cell receptor beta chains in this list originate from one sample, sequenced in a study of beta chain features in type 1 diabetes. Findings and limits, study-wide: TCRB CDR3s were moderately but significantly shorter in Type 1 diabetes patients in all four CD4+ subsets.

These TCRs are of unknown antigen specificity. TCRB transcripts that were expressed got sequenced, as all of the isolated RNA had been reverse transcribed. TCRdb keeps only in-frame clones here, not all; method: immunoSEQ multiplex PCR. This table has over 650,000 clones, over 11% appearing once. The sequencing input was naive CD4+ T cells from blood. The receptors were gathered from a man younger than 35 with type 1 diabetes.

The J gene is TRBJ1-2, the V gene TRBV14; no clear D. The germline CDR1 and CDR2 sequences are SGHDN and FVKESK. The CDR3 has 13 residues. V was cut by 2 bases and J by 3 bases, with 7 bases left in between. Here the CDR3 reads CASSQQTYYGYTF. The CDR3 DNA reads TGTGCCAGCAGCCAACAGACGTACTATGGCTACACCTTC.

This clone has only a few counts. The rearrangement uses TRBV13 and TRBJ1-2, with 7 bases aligning to TRBD1. The V and J ends lost 5 bases and 4 bases, in that order; junction bases with no gene match: 10. The CDR3 has 15 residues. Germline V gene sequence: CDR1 PRHDT, CDR2 FYEKMQ (reference sequence). This CDR3 reads CASSPRQGLTYGYTF. The CDR3, as DNA: TGTGCCAGCAGCCCGCGACAGGGATTAACCTATGGCTACACCTTC.

This chain joins TRBV15 and TRBJ2-3; 13 positions agree with TRBD2. CDR3 length: 18 residues. Germline lookup yields CDR1 LNHNV and CDR2 YYDKDF (reference sequence). The V and J ends lost 0 bases and 1 base, in that order; junction bases with no gene match: 4. In DNA, the CDR3 is TGTGCCACCAGCAGAGATCTTGGACTAGCGGGAGGCACAGATACGCAGTATTTT. Its translation is CATSRDLGLAGGTDTQYF.

The chain recombines TRBV5-1 with TRBJ1-5; D remains unclear. CDR3 size: 13 residues. Looked up from germline, CDR1 is SGHRS and CDR2 is YFSETQ. V was clipped by 1 base and J by 2 bases, with 4 bases between them. CDR3 nucleotide sequence: TGCGCCAGCAGCTTGACAGGCAATCAGCCCCAGCATTTT. It encodes CASSLTGNQPQHF.

With respect to this clone: Other DNA sequences in this specimen translate into the identical CDR3. The chain recombines TRBV5-1 with TRBJ2-6; D is uncertain. Looked up from germline, CDR1 is SGHRS and CDR2 is YFSETQ. This CDR3 has 14 residues. The V end lost 4 bases, the J end lost 0 bases, and 5 bases lay between the germline ends. The CDR3 is CASSPSSGANVLTF. As DNA, the CDR3 is TGCGCCAGCAGCCCGAGCTCTGGGGCCAACGTCCTGACTTTC.

In its sample, this clone was seen a few times. The same CDR3 can be traced to other DNA sequences in this sample. The V and J genes are TRBV30 and TRBJ2-5, with D unclear. Trimming removed 1 base at V and 5 bases at J, with 8 bases between. The CDR3 covers 12 residues. CDR1 is GTSNPN and CDR2 is SVGIG in the germline V gene (reference sequence). CDR3 residues: CAWSGGPETQYF. The CDR3 DNA reads as TGTGCCTGGAGTGGGGGTCCCGAGACCCAGTACTTC.

This clone was seen a handful of times. The chain links TRBV6-5 to TRBJ2-3; 9 bases match TRBD2. Germline CDR1 MNHEY, CDR2 SVGAGI. The V segment lost 8 bases and the J segment 6 bases; nucleotides outside the gene matches: 3. The CDR3 is made up of 12 amino acids. CDR3 DNA: TGTGCCAGCGGCCTAGCGGGGGATACGCAGTATTTT. Translation gives CASGLAGDTQYF.

This clone turned up a few times. The chain employs TRBV4-3 and TRBJ1-1; D is unclear. The V gene lost 0 bases and the J gene lost 3 bases, with 11 bases spanning the gap. Germline CDR1 LGHNA, CDR2 YSLEER. CDR3 length: 15 residues. In DNA, the CDR3 is TGCGCCAGCAGCCAAGATGGCATGGGAGACACTGAAGCTTTCTTT. Translated, it gives CASSQDGMGDTEAFF.

CDR3 in amino acids: CASSPISVLGGDYGYTF. Here the CDR3 DNA reads TGTGCCAGCAGCCCGATCAGCGTGCTTGGGGGGGACTATGGCTACACCTTC. The rearrangement uses TRBV13 and TRBJ1-2; a weak D match, TRBD1 (5 bases). CDR1 is PRHDT, CDR2 FYEKMQ, per germline (reference sequence). This CDR3 region has 17 residues. V was shortened by 5 bases and J by 3 bases, with 22 bases between the two germline ends.

This clone has only a few counts. The CDR3 sequence: CAWTAPGANYGYTF. CDR3 DNA sequence: TGTGCCTGGACGGCCCCAGGGGCCAACTATGGCTACACCTTC. The genes are TRBV30 and TRBJ1-2; D is perhaps TRBD1 (6 bases). V was cut by 4 bases and J by 2 bases, with 14 bases left in between. Germline V gives CDR1 GTSNPN, CDR2 SVGIG (reference sequence). The length of the CDR3 is 14 residues.

With respect to this clone: The same CDR3 arises from other DNA sequences in this sample as well. The rearrangement links TRBV30 to TRBJ2-1, with 9 bases fitting TRBD1. CDR1 and CDR2 from the germline V gene are GTSNPN and SVGIG (reference sequence). This CDR3 comprises 14 residues. V was pared by 2 bases and J by 5 bases, with 4 bases of the junction left unmatched. CDR3 sequence (DNA): TGTGCCTGGAGTTCTGGGACAGGGAACAATGAGCAGTTCTTC. Translating it yields CAWSSGTGNNEQFF.

This clone was counted a few times. The rearrangement uses TRBV7-9 and TRBJ2-3; tentatively, D is TRBD2 (5 bases). CDR1 is SEHNR and CDR2 is FQNEAQ in the germline V gene (reference sequence). There are 17 residues in the CDR3. The germline V and J ends were trimmed by 7 bases and 0 bases, with 20 bases remaining between them. The CDR3 sequence: CASIVPSGLASTDTQYF. DNA for the CDR3: TGTGCCAGCATAGTCCCCTCGGGCCTAGCAAGCACAGATACGCAGTATTTT.

The CDR3: CASSVEGQLGGNLHF. The CDR3, as DNA: TGTGCCAGCAGCGTAGAGGGACAGCTCGGTGGTAACCTCCACTTT. The chain uses TRBV9 and TRBJ1-6, with 7 bases that match TRBD1. The CDR3 runs 15 residues. V shed 0 bases, J shed 15 bases, and the junction held 12 bases outside the gene matches. Germline CDR1 reads SGDLS; CDR2 reads YYNGEE.

This clone was picked up a small number of times. The chain has TRBV20-1 and TRBJ2-7; D call uncertain. Germline lookup yields CDR1 DFQATT and CDR2 SNEGSKA (reference sequence). The CDR3 is 11 amino acids. The V end lost 2 bases, the J end lost 2 bases, and 4 bases lay between the germline ends. The CDR3 loop reads CSARQTYEQYF. The CDR3 DNA sequence: TGCAGTGCTAGACAAACCTACGAGCAGTACTTC.